The present T cell receptor (beta chain) was sequenced within a study of blood T cell repertoires in COVID-19. At the level of the study: Acute and convalescent COVID-19 specimens originated in the United States, Italy and Spain. PBMCs, B-cell-depleted T cells, or T cells provided the cDNA or gDNA that made up the material.

Per the study methods: Amplified reference gene primers provided the basis for estimating nucleated cell counts. Profiled with immunoSEQ multiplex PCR; TCRdb holds only in-frame clones, not every one. V, J and clone size were drawn from that table, and D and trimming were deduced from the DNA. Of over 30,000 clones listed, around nine tenths are singletons. J lost 4 bases, V lost 8 bases, and 5 bases had no gene match. CDR3 length equals 15 residues. Looked up from germline, CDR1 is SNHLY and CDR2 is FYNNEI. The chain employs TRBV2 and TRBJ2-5, with TRBD2 identical over 15 bases. The clonotype originates from a man aged 65 to 85 with acute or convalescent COVID-19. The source material was peripheral blood. The CDR3 region is CASGGLAGGRETQYF. DNA for the CDR3: TGTGCCAGCGGCGGACTAGCGGGGGGGAGAGAGACCCAGTACTTC.